These 12 T cell receptor beta chains were all obtained from the same sample, sequenced in a study of cytomegalovirus exposure and HLA in healthy donors. PCR employed 60 Vbeta and 13 Jbeta primers. Measured with immunoSEQ multiplex PCR; TCRdb has only the in-frame clones, and not every one. The sample carries 130,000 or so clones, 60% to 85% recorded once. The specimen was PBMCs. Source of these receptors: a woman aged 40 to 49 in good health and CMV-seropositive.

The rearrangement uses TRBV6-1 and TRBJ2-3, with 9 bases fitting TRBD1. Germline CDR1 and CDR2: MNHNS and SASEGT. V was pared by 5 bases and J by 4 bases, with 4 bases of the junction left unmatched. The CDR3 contains 14 residues. The CDR3 here is CASSNNRGPDTQYF. For the CDR3, the DNA is TGTGCCAGCAGTAATAACAGGGGGCCAGATACGCAGTATTTT.

The chain joins TRBV28 to TRBJ1-1, with 11 bases lining up with TRBD1. Germline V gene lookup returns CDR1 MDHEN and CDR2 SYDVKM. The CDR3 runs to 14 residues. Unmatched junction bases numbered 5, after V lost 3 bases and J lost 8 bases. The CDR3 protein is CASSLSGQGGEAFF. The CDR3 DNA sequence: TGTGCCAGCAGTTTGTCGGGACAGGGGGGAGAAGCTTTCTTT. Based on the CDR3 plus reference TRBV28 and TRBJ1-1, the full variable domain is DVKVTQSSRYLVKRTGEKVFLECVQDMDHENMFWYRQDPGLGLRLIYFSYDVKMKEKGDIPEGYSVSREKKERFSLILESASTNQTSMYLCASSLSGQGGEAFFGQGTRLTVV.

This clone was counted between two and nine times. The chain has TRBV10-3 and TRBJ1-6; D not resolved. V was clipped by 10 bases and J by 18 bases, with 25 bases between them. The CDR3 runs 13 residues. Germline-derived CDR1 and CDR2 are ENHRY and SYGVKD. CDR3 DNA: TGTGCCAGCAATCATGAACCGGGCACACTAGACCACTTT. This codes for CASNHEPGTLDHF.

The chain joins TRBV7-2 to TRBJ2-5; D unresolved. With 3 bases removed from V and 5 bases from J, the gap between germline ends came to 16 bases. CDR1 is SGHTA, CDR2 FQGNSA, per germline. The CDR3 runs to 15 residues. The DNA for the CDR3 is TGTGCCAGCAGCTTTTTCCAACGGGTTGGGGAGACCCAGTACTTC. Translation gives CASSFFQRVGETQYF.

As concerns this clone: The sample has other DNA sequences that encode this CDR3 too. This chain joins TRBV6-4 and TRBJ2-3; TRBD2 matches 9 bases. Germline values: CDR1 MRHNA, CDR2 SNTAGT. V lost 0 bases to trimming and J lost 0 bases; unmatched junction nucleotides: 1. The CDR3 spans 16 residues. CDR3 DNA: TGTGCCAGCAGTGACTCTAGCGGGGGTAGCACAGATACGCAGTATTTT. Translating gives CASSDSSGGSTDTQYF.

This clone was observed a handful of times. CDR3 amino acids: CSVGKTGSSYEQYF. The CDR3 coding sequence is TGCAGCGTTGGGAAGACAGGGAGCTCCTACGAGCAGTACTTC. V gene TRBV29-1 combines with J gene TRBJ2-7; 7 nucleotides align to TRBD1. Trimming at V came to 4 bases and at J to 0 bases, leaving 6 bases not matched to a gene. The CDR3 totals 14 residues. Germline CDR1 SQVTM, CDR2 ANQGSEA.

This chain links TRBV18 with TRBJ2-2; D is uncertain. In germline, CDR1 is KGHSH, CDR2 LQKENI. CDR3 length: 14 amino acids. V lost 0 bases, J lost 4 bases, and 6 bases lay in between. CDR3 coding DNA: TGTGCCAGCTCACCACCCCCGGGCACCGGGGAGCTGTTTTTT. This translates into CASSPPPGTGELFF.

The chain carries TRBV28 and TRBJ2-1; 13 bases align to TRBD2. J lost 16 bases, V lost 3 bases, and 6 bases had no gene match. CDR1 is MDHEN and CDR2 is SYDVKM in the germline V gene. This CDR3 spans 13 amino acids. In nucleotides, the CDR3 is TGTGCCAGCAGTTTGGGGACTAGCGGGGCCCACTTCTTC. It yields the protein CASSLGTSGAHFF.

The J gene is TRBJ2-7, the V gene TRBV4-3; 8 bases match TRBD2. The V and J ends lost 0 bases and 2 bases, in that order; junction bases with no gene match: 6. The germline V gene encodes CDR1 LGHNA and CDR2 YSLEER. The CDR3 length is 16 residues. CDR3 nucleotides: TGCGCCAGCAGCCAAGATGGGCGGGGGGAAACCTACGAGCAGTACTTC. Protein sequence: CASSQDGRGETYEQYF.

The J gene is TRBJ2-3, the V gene TRBV6-5; D unclear. CDR3 length: 11 amino acids. Deletions cut 7 bases from V and 6 bases from J, with 8 bases between. From germline, CDR1 is MNHEY and CDR2 SVGAGI. The DNA of the CDR3 is TGTGCCAGCATCGGTTCCGATACGCAGTATTTT. Residues: CASIGSDTQYF.

The chain carries TRBV29-1 and TRBJ2-4; 7 bases map to TRBD2. Looked up from germline, CDR1 is SQVTM and CDR2 is ANQGSEA. The CDR3 extends over 14 amino acids. Unmatched junction bases numbered 6, after V lost 7 bases and J lost 0 bases. CDR3 amino acids: CSAASGVAKNIQYF. The CDR3 region has the DNA TGCAGCGCCGCGAGCGGGGTAGCCAAAAACATTCAGTACTTC. Variable domain in full (rest from reference TRBV29-1 and TRBJ2-4): SAVISQKPSRDICQRGTSLTIQCQVDSQVTMMFWYRQQPGQSLTLIATANQGSEATYESGFVIDKFPISRPNLTFSTLTVSNMSPEDSSIYLCSAASGVAKNIQYFGAGTRLSVL.

This chain uses TRBV10-3 with TRBJ1-1; perhaps TRBD1 as D (5 bases). V lost 0 bases, J lost 4 bases, and 6 bases lay in between. From germline, CDR1 is ENHRY and CDR2 SYGVKD. There are 13 residues in the CDR3. The CDR3 DNA sequence: TGTGCCATCAGTGAGTCGCAGGGCACTGAAGCTTTCTTT. Protein: CAISESQGTEAFF.